One and the same sample provided the 17 T cell receptor beta chains below, sequenced in a study of T cell repertoires in cytomegalovirus infection. TCRdb reanalysed the reads using MiXCR and keeps one entry per CDR3 protein. The data show a few hundred thousand distinct CDR3 sequences, roughly 17% seen once. Sequencing was carried out using PBMCs. These receptors were collected from a human donor in good health (CMV status not recorded). Some clones in this sample may be carry-over from other donors' samples.

This clonotype was seen only a few times. The chain recombines TRBV28 with TRBJ2-3, with unresolved D. Per the germline V gene, CDR1 is MDHEN and CDR2 is SYDVKM. Trimming pared 4 bases from V and 4 bases from J, leaving 12 bases between. This CDR3 has 14 residues. The CDR3 DNA is TGTGCCAGCAGTTCTGGGTCCAACCCAGATACGCAGTATTTT. Residues: CASSSGSNPDTQYF.

This clonotype has a count of ten or more. The chain links TRBV15 to TRBJ1-4; no reliable D call. V was clipped by 0 bases and J by 3 bases, with 8 bases between them. CDR3 length: 15 residues. CDR1 and CDR2 (germline): LNHNV, YYDKDF (reference sequence). The CDR3 reads CATSRDRRSNEKLFF. Here the CDR3 DNA reads TGTGCCACCAGCAGAGATCGCAGGTCTAATGAAAAACTGTTTTTT.

Turning to this clonotype: Because it lacks the conserved phenylalanine or tryptophan at the end, this CDR3 is likely a read error. The chain carries TRBV6-6 and TRBJ2-1, with D perhaps assigned TRBD1 or TRBD2 (6 bases each). CDR1 and CDR2 (germline): MNHNY, SVGAGI (reference sequence). The CDR3 covers 16 residues. V dropped 4 bases and J dropped 8 bases, with 21 bases sitting between them. The CDR3: CASSSPWGARGDEQFL. The CDR3 DNA is TGTGCCAGCAGTTCCCCCTGGGGGGCGAGGGGCGATGAGCAGTTCTTA.

In its sample, this clonotype was seen many times. The chain employs TRBV7-2 and TRBJ2-7; D possibly corresponds to TRBD2 (5 bases). The CDR3 sequence is 15 residues long. The V gene's germline CDR1 is SGHTA and CDR2 FQGNSA. V dropped 1 base and J dropped 6 bases, with 16 bases sitting between them. The CDR3: CASSLVAGLDGEQYF. In DNA, the CDR3 is TGTGCCAGCAGCTTAGTGGCCGGACTGGACGGCGAGCAGTACTTC.

The chain combines TRBV6-5 with TRBJ1-1; possibly TRBD1 for D (6 bases). Trimming pared 0 bases from V and 4 bases from J, leaving 18 bases between. This CDR3 is built from 17 residues. In germline, CDR1 is MNHEY, CDR2 SVGAGI. The CDR3 sequence is CASSYSKGRGPRTEAFF. CDR3 DNA sequence: TGTGCCAGCAGTTACTCGAAGGGCAGGGGACCCCGCACTGAAGCTTTCTTT.

This rearrangement joins TRBV7-2 to TRBJ2-7; 7 nucleotides match TRBD2. The V gene end was trimmed by 2 bases and the J gene end by 4 bases; junction bases not matched to a gene: 5. This CDR3 has 14 amino acids. The germline gives CDR1 SGHTA, CDR2 FQGNSA. The CDR3, as DNA: TGTGCCAGCAGCTTAAGGGGCGGGGGTTACGAGCAGTACTTC. The encoded protein is CASSLRGGGYEQYF.

This clonotype has only a few counts. V is TRBV6-2 or TRBV6-3 and J is TRBJ1-5, with a possible D match to TRBD1 (6 bases). Germline V gene sequence: CDR1 MNHEY, CDR2 SVGEGT. This CDR3 is 15 amino acids long. V was cut by 6 bases and J by 6 bases, with 18 bases left in between. The CDR3 sequence: CASSLHRVRSQPQHF. CDR3 bases: TGTGCCAGCAGCCTCCACAGGGTTCGGAGTCAGCCCCAGCATTTT.

This clonotype was seen a few times. The chain couples TRBV27 to TRBJ1-6; a possible D gene is TRBD1 (6 bases). The V and J ends lost 1 base and 10 bases respectively, with 14 bases between them. The germline V gene has CDR1 MNHEY and CDR2 SMNVEV (reference sequence). This CDR3 spans 15 amino acids. As DNA, the CDR3 is TGTGCCAGCAGTTTATTAGATGGCAGGGGATCACCCCTCCACTTT. It yields the protein CASSLLDGRGSPLHF.

In its sample, this clonotype was seen a few times. The DNA for the CDR3 is TGCAGTGCTAGAGCTATCGGGGGACAGGGGGCTTTCATGGGTTCACCCCTCCACTTT. Its protein is CSARAIGGQGAFMGSPLHF. This chain links TRBV20-1 with TRBJ1-6; TRBD1 agrees at 12 bases. The CDR3 length is 19 residues. V lost 1 base and J lost 9; bases outside the gene matches: 16. CDR1 and CDR2 (germline): DFQATT, SNEGSKA (reference sequence).

V is TRBV5-1 and J is TRBJ1-1, with D perhaps matching TRBD1 (6 bases). Germline-derived CDR1 and CDR2 are SGHRS and YFSETQ. This CDR3 spans 14 amino acids. V gave up 3 bases and J gave up 5 bases, with 14 bases separating them. Written as DNA, the CDR3 is TGCGCCAGCAGCTGGGGGCCGGGAGGGACTGAAGCTTTCTTT. Protein product: CASSWGPGGTEAFF.

The chain combines TRBV29-1 with TRBJ2-1, with D possibly TRBD2 on 6 matching bases. Trimming removed 2 bases at V and 5 bases at J, with 19 bases between. CDR3 length: 16 residues. Per the germline V gene, CDR1 is SQVTM and CDR2 is ANQGSEA. CDR3 in DNA: TGCAGCGTTGAACCCTGGGACTCGCGGAGGGACAATGAGCAGTTCTTC. Protein: CSVEPWDSRRDNEQFF.

The gene calls are TRBV11-2 and TRBJ2-3, with 16 bases identical to TRBD2. J gave up 8 bases and V 4 bases, and 12 bases lay outside the gene matches. From germline, CDR1 is SGHAT and CDR2 FQNNGV. The CDR3 covers 18 residues. The CDR3 is CASSSLPGLAGGVGTQYF. CDR3 nucleotide sequence: TGTGCCAGCAGCTCGCTCCCGGGACTAGCGGGGGGGGTAGGTACGCAGTATTTT.

There are a few counts of this clonotype. This chain uses TRBV24-1 with TRBJ2-3, with 9 positions matching TRBD1. The germline V gene has CDR1 KGHDR and CDR2 SFDVKD. The length of the CDR3 is 19 residues. V was pared by 0 bases and J by 2 bases, with 11 bases of the junction left unmatched. CDR3 nucleotides: TGTGCCACCAGTGATTTGATGGACAGGGGACACACTGTCACAGATACGCAGTATTTT. Its translation: CATSDLMDRGHTVTDTQYF.

The chain joins TRBV20-1 to TRBJ1-4; D not resolved. V shed 4 bases and J shed 8 bases, with 17 bases lying between them. The CDR3 consists of 14 residues. The germline CDR1 and CDR2 sequences are DFQATT and SNEGSKA (reference sequence). CDR3 nucleotide sequence: TGCAGTGCTACCTTGGAGGGCCCGGGGGAAAAACTGTTTTTT. It translates to CSATLEGPGEKLFF.

J is TRBJ1-2 and V is TRBV28; a possible D gene is TRBD1 (6 bases). The CDR3 spans 16 residues. Germline CDR1 reads MDHEN; CDR2 reads SYDVKM. V lost 2 bases to trimming and J lost 6 bases, with 19 bases between them. The chain's CDR3 is CASSLEWGAGSDGYTF. The CDR3 coding sequence is TGTGCCAGCAGTTTAGAGTGGGGGGCCGGGAGTGATGGCTACACCTTC.

The J gene is TRBJ2-5, the V gene TRBV10-3, with 8 bases fitting TRBD1. The CDR3 spans 17 residues. Germline CDR1 reads ENHRY; CDR2 reads SYGVKD. V shed 7 bases, J shed 2 bases, and the junction held 15 bases outside the gene matches. The CDR3 bases are TGTGCCATCAACACCCGACCGCCAGGACAGGGACAAGAGACCCAGTACTTC. Translation: CAINTRPPGQGQETQYF.

The CDR3 here is CASSTLLVGTGETQYF. The CDR3 coding sequence is TGTGCCAGCAGCACCCTCCTGGTGGGGACGGGAGAGACCCAGTACTTC. The J gene is TRBJ2-5, the V gene TRBV6-6; tentatively, D is TRBD1 or TRBD2 (5 bases each). The V end was cut by 6 bases, the J end by 4 bases, with 21 bases between. This CDR3 is 16 amino acids long. Germline V lookup: CDR1 MNHNY, CDR2 SVGAGI (reference sequence).